A single sample is the source of the 28 T cell receptor beta chains below, sequenced in a study of T cells in Graves' hyperthyroidism and ophthalmopathy. It was RNA transcripts that yielded the amplified TCR beta CDR3 regions. In the first-round RT-PCR of the TCR CDR3, the HTBI primer set was used. TCRdb fed the multiplex PCR reads into MiXCR, producing one record per CDR3 protein. The repertoire holds about 610,000 distinct CDR3 sequences, with around 16% as singletons. The sample was blood. The receptors originated from a woman aged 40 to 50 with Graves' ophthalmopathy.

The V and J genes are TRBV5-1 and TRBJ1-2; D is perhaps TRBD1 (6 bases). V gave up 4 bases and J gave up 3 bases, with 10 bases separating them. The CDR3 sequence is 13 residues long. From germline, CDR1 is SGHRS and CDR2 YFSETQ. CDR3 in amino acids: CASSPWTDYGYTF. DNA of the CDR3: TGCGCCAGCAGCCCCTGGACAGACTATGGCTACACCTTC.

J is TRBJ2-2 and V is TRBV19, with no clear D. Germline lookup yields CDR1 LNHDA and CDR2 SQIVND (reference sequence). The CDR3 totals 13 residues. The V end lost 5 bases, the J end lost 10 bases, and 14 bases lay between the germline ends. The CDR3 spells CASSPVYGAELFF. CDR3 sequence (DNA): TGTGCCAGTAGTCCGGTGTACGGTGCGGAGCTGTTTTTT.

The genes are TRBV11-2 and TRBJ1-1; D is undetermined. Germline CDR1 is SGHAT and CDR2 is FQNNGV. The CDR3 covers 10 residues. Deletions cut 4 bases from V and 7 bases from J, with 4 bases between. Written as DNA, the CDR3 is TGTGCCAGCAGCTCGATTGAAGCTTTCTTT. Its translation is CASSSIEAFF.

The V call is TRBV6-2 or TRBV6-3, the J call TRBJ1-6, with D tentatively TRBD1 (6 bases). Trimming took 2 bases from V and 6 from J, leaving 8 bases between them. There are 14 residues in the CDR3. Germline loops: CDR1 MNHEY, CDR2 SVGEGT. DNA of the CDR3: TGTGCCAGCAGTTACGGACAGTTTAATTCACCCCTCCACTTT. Translating it yields CASSYGQFNSPLHF.

This clonotype was seen repeatedly, ten times or more. This chain joins TRBV7-9 and TRBJ1-5; D is perhaps TRBD1 (5 bases). Trimming left V 1 base short and J 2 bases short, with 12 bases between. The CDR3 has 16 amino acids. The V gene's germline CDR1 is SEHNR and CDR2 FQNEAQ (reference sequence). The DNA of the CDR3 is TGTGCCAGCAGCTTAGTGAGGGGCGCGGGCAATCAGCCCCAGCATTTT. Translated, it gives CASSLVRGAGNQPQHF.

This clonotype was picked up a small number of times. CDR3 DNA: TGTGCCAGCAGTACCTCGGGCCATGGCTACACCTTC. It specifies CASSTSGHGYTF. The V call is TRBV28, the J call TRBJ1-2; D is ambiguous. The CDR3 is made up of 12 amino acids. From germline, CDR1 is MDHEN and CDR2 SYDVKM. Trimming took off 5 bases at V and 6 bases at J, with 10 bases between the two ends.

This clonotype occurred many times. This chain connects TRBV20-1 to TRBJ2-1; 11 bases align to TRBD2. Germline CDR1 and CDR2: DFQATT and SNEGSKA (reference sequence). The length of the CDR3 is 14 residues. J lost 8 bases, V lost 1 base, and 4 bases had no gene match. The DNA of the CDR3 is TGCAGTGCTAGAGTGGCTAGCGGGGGGTATGAGCAGTTCTTC. This sequence encodes CSARVASGGYEQFF.

This clonotype showed up many times. This rearrangement joins TRBV20-1 to TRBJ2-3; no reliable D call. Trimming pared 6 bases from V and 2 bases from J, leaving 15 bases between. The germline gives CDR1 DFQATT, CDR2 SNEGSKA (reference sequence). The CDR3 has 14 amino acids. The CDR3 sequence: CSAVSEEVTDTQYF. Written as DNA, the CDR3 is TGCAGTGCGGTCAGCGAGGAAGTCACAGATACGCAGTATTTT.

This clonotype was found a few times. The CDR3 region is CASSVTGTSGYNEQFF. The CDR3 region has the DNA TGTGCCAGCAGCGTTACCGGGACTAGCGGGTACAATGAGCAGTTCTTC. The chain is built from TRBV9 and TRBJ2-1; 12 bases fit TRBD2. The V gene end was trimmed by 2 bases and the J gene end by 4 bases; junction bases not matched to a gene: 4. This CDR3 contains 16 residues. Germline assignment: CDR1 SGDLS and CDR2 YYNGEE.

This clonotype showed up many times. V usage is TRBV2 and J usage is TRBJ2-1; unclear D gene. The CDR3 is 13 amino acids. Germline lookup yields CDR1 SNHLY and CDR2 FYNNEI. With 4 bases removed from V and 9 bases from J, the gap between germline ends came to 13 bases. This CDR3 is CASSAPPAVEQFF. CDR3 bases: TGTGCCAGCAGTGCACCGCCAGCAGTTGAGCAGTTCTTC.

This clonotype was recorded many times. The chain combines TRBV2 with TRBJ1-1, with D uncertain. With 3 bases removed from V and 0 bases from J, the gap between germline ends came to 8 bases. The germline V gene encodes CDR1 SNHLY and CDR2 FYNNEI. The CDR3 is made up of 14 amino acids. The CDR3 loop reads CASSETRLNTEAFF. In DNA, the CDR3 is TGTGCCAGCAGTGAGACACGGTTGAACACTGAAGCTTTCTTT. Supplemented by reference TRBV2 and TRBJ1-1, the full variable domain reads EPEVTQTPSHQVTQMGQEVILRCVPISNHLYFYWYRQILGQKVEFLVSFYNNEISEKSEIFDDQFSVERPDGSNFTLKIRSTKLEDSAMYFCASSETRLNTEAFFGQGTRLTVV.

This clonotype was recorded many times. The chain combines TRBV18 with TRBJ2-1, with 8 bases that match TRBD2. The germline V gene has CDR1 KGHSH and CDR2 LQKENI. Trimming removed 3 bases from V and 6 bases from J; junction bases left unmatched: 13. The CDR3 totals 17 residues. The CDR3 protein is CASSPPRGSGRTNEQFF. In DNA form, the CDR3 reads TGTGCCAGCTCACCTCCCAGGGGCAGCGGGAGAACCAATGAGCAGTTCTTC.

The gene calls are TRBV9 and TRBJ1-1, with TRBD1 matching 7 bases. With V trimmed by 3 bases and J by 4 bases, 9 bases remained unmatched. Germline values: CDR1 SGDLS, CDR2 YYNGEE. CDR3 length equals 15 residues. The CDR3 loop reads CASSERQGSSTEAFF. As DNA, the CDR3 is TGTGCCAGCAGCGAGCGACAGGGATCCTCCACTGAAGCTTTCTTT.

With respect to this clonotype: Its ends do not fully match the called genes, so a read error is possible. The chain combines TRBV11-2 with TRBJ1-3; 7 nucleotides match TRBD1. Germline V gene data show CDR1 as SGHAT and CDR2 as FQNNGV. This CDR3 contains 14 residues. The CDR3 nucleotides are TGTGCCGGCAGCTTAAGGGGGCCAGGAAACACCATATATTTT. Amino acid sequence: CAGSLRGPGNTIYF. Full variable domain (outside the CDR3, taken from reference TRBV11-2 and TRBJ1-3): EAGVAQSPRYKIIEKRQSVAFWCNPISGHATLYWYQQILGQGPKLLIQFQNNGVVDDSQLPKDRFSAERLKGVDSTLKIQPAKLEDSAVYLCAGSLRGPGNTIYFGEGSWLTVV.

The V and J genes are TRBV6-1 and TRBJ1-5, with D possibly TRBD1 on 5 matching bases. CDR3 size: 14 residues. Germline V CDR1 and CDR2: MNHNS, SASEGT. CDR3 DNA sequence: TGTACCGTATTTCAGGGTTCGGGCAATCAGCCCCAGCATTTT. Its protein product is CTVFQGSGNQPQHF.

This clonotype has a count of ten or more. This chain connects TRBV6-1 to TRBJ2-3; no firm D call. This CDR3 contains 14 residues. The V end lost 6 bases, the J end lost 5 bases, and 15 bases lay between the germline ends. In germline, CDR1 is MNHNS, CDR2 SASEGT. CDR3 protein: CASSPDGPLDTQYF. The CDR3 DNA is TGTGCCAGCAGCCCTGACGGCCCGCTAGATACGCAGTATTTT.

This clonotype was picked up many times. The chain couples TRBV2 to TRBJ2-3, with TRBD1 matching over 8 bases. Germline V gene lookup returns CDR1 SNHLY and CDR2 FYNNEI. Trimming at V came to 2 bases and at J to 14 bases, leaving 6 bases not matched to a gene. CDR3 size: 12 residues. The CDR3 DNA sequence: TGTGCCAGCAGTGAAACCCGGGACAGGCTGTATTTT. This gives the protein CASSETRDRLYF.

This clonotype was found a few times. The chain combines TRBV7-9 with TRBJ2-7; 12 nucleotides agree with TRBD2. Germline V gene lookup returns CDR1 SEHNR and CDR2 FQNEAQ (reference sequence). The CDR3 has 15 amino acids. The J segment lost 6 bases and the V segment lost 4 bases, leaving 7 bases of the junction unmatched. The CDR3 spells CASSYPTSGSGEQYF. CDR3 DNA: TGTGCCAGCAGCTACCCGACTAGCGGGAGTGGCGAGCAGTACTTC.

This clonotype occurred many times. The chain combines TRBV6-2 or TRBV6-3 with TRBJ1-1; 7 bases fit TRBD1. With 5 bases clipped from V and 5 bases from J, the junction kept 5 bases outside the gene matches. Per the germline V gene, CDR1 is MNHEY and CDR2 is SVGEGT. This CDR3 spans 13 amino acids. As DNA, the CDR3 is TGTGCCAGCAGTAGGACAGGTCGAACTGAAGCTTTCTTT. Translated, it gives CASSRTGRTEAFF.

This clonotype turned up a few times. The chain employs TRBV28 and TRBJ1-4, with D hard to call. Trimming shortened V by 7 bases and J by 4 bases, and 16 bases separated the two germline ends. This CDR3 has 15 amino acids. CDR1 and CDR2 from the germline V gene are MDHEN and SYDVKM. CDR3 bases: TGTGCCAGCAATTCCCCAGTGGTTGGTAATGAAAAACTGTTTTTT. This gives the protein CASNSPVVGNEKLFF.

In its sample, this clonotype was seen many times. The J gene is TRBJ2-1, the V gene TRBV30; D is uncertain. The CDR3 is made up of 11 amino acids. V lost 4 bases and J 4 bases, leaving 5 bases between the germline ends. The germline CDR1 and CDR2 sequences are GTSNPN and SVGIG (reference sequence). The chain's CDR3 is CAWKLYNEQFF. The CDR3 DNA follows: TGTGCCTGGAAACTGTACAATGAGCAGTTCTTC.

This clonotype has more than one count but fewer than ten. This rearrangement joins TRBV27 to TRBJ2-3; TRBD2 agrees at 9 bases. CDR1 and CDR2 from the germline V gene are MNHEY and SMNVEV (reference sequence). The V segment lost 5 bases and the J segment 2 bases; nucleotides outside the gene matches: 11. The CDR3 length is 17 residues. The CDR3 reads CASSQWQRGVATDTQYF. CDR3 DNA: TGTGCCAGCAGTCAATGGCAGCGGGGGGTAGCCACAGATACGCAGTATTTT.

This clonotype was detected many times. V usage is TRBV20-1 and J usage is TRBJ1-5, with 9 nucleotides matching TRBD1. The germline gives CDR1 DFQATT, CDR2 SNEGSKA (reference sequence). The CDR3 extends over 13 amino acids. The trim removed 6 bases at V and 7 bases at J, leaving 7 bases unmatched. As DNA, the CDR3 is TGCAGTGCCCACAGGGGGCGCGGCCAGCCCCAGCATTTT. Its protein product is CSAHRGRGQPQHF.

The chain joins TRBV19 to TRBJ2-5, with 7 bases identical to TRBD1. The CDR3 is 13 amino acids. Germline lookup yields CDR1 LNHDA and CDR2 SQIVND (reference sequence). Unmatched junction bases numbered 4, after V lost 5 bases and J lost 4 bases. CDR3 DNA sequence: TGTGCCAGTAGTGAGGGGGCAGGAGAGACCCAGTACTTC. Translated: CASSEGAGETQYF.

DNA of the CDR3: TGTGCCAGCAGAATGACCGGAGCCAAAAACATTCAGTACTTC. This sequence encodes CASRMTGAKNIQYF. V gene TRBV12-3 or TRBV12-4 combines with J gene TRBJ2-4; D call uncertain. The CDR3 contains 14 residues. Trimming took 6 bases from V and 0 from J, leaving 9 bases between them.

This clonotype was picked up one time. With a much larger clone just one base away, this may be a read error. This chain links TRBV20-1 with TRBJ2-1, with D hard to call. Between the trimmed V and J ends, which lost 0 bases and 4 bases, there was a span of 10 bases. Germline CDR1 is DFQATT and CDR2 is SNEGSKA (reference sequence). This CDR3 has 14 amino acids. DNA for the CDR3: TGCAGTGCTAGAGACGAGAGAGGATACAATGAGCAGTTCTTC. The encoded protein is CSARDERGYNEQFF.

This clonotype was seen a handful of times. The chain combines TRBV6-6 with TRBJ1-6, with D hard to call. The CDR3 is 15 amino acids. V gave up 0 bases and J gave up 7 bases, with 10 bases separating them. Looked up from germline, CDR1 is MNHNY and CDR2 is SVGAGI (reference sequence). CDR3 DNA sequence: TGTGCCAGCAGTTACTCGAAGAGACCCAATTCACCCCTCCACTTT. This translates into CASSYSKRPNSPLHF.

This clonotype appeared many times. This chain connects TRBV3-1 to TRBJ2-5, with TRBD2 matching over 10 bases. The CDR3 loop spans 16 amino acids. The J segment lost 4 bases and the V segment lost 3 bases, leaving 8 bases of the junction unmatched. Germline assignment: CDR1 LGHDT and CDR2 YNNKEL (reference sequence). The CDR3 DNA sequence: TGTGCCAGCAGCCAGGTGGCTAGCGGGAGATCAGAGACCCAGTACTTC. Amino acids: CASSQVASGRSETQYF.